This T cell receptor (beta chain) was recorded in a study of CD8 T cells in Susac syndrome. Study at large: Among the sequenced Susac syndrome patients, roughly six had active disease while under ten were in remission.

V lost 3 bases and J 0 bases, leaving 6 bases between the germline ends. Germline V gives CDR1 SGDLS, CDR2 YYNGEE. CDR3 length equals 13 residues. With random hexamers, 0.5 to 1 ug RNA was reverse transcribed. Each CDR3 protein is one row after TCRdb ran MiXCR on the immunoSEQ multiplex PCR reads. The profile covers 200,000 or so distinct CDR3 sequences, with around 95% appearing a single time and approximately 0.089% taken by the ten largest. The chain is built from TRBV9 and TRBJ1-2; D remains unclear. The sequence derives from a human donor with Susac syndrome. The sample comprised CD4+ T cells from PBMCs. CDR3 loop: CASSATSNYGYTF. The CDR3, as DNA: TGTGCCAGCAGCGCAACGTCTAACTATGGCTACACCTTC.